A single sample is the source of the 9 T cell receptor beta chains below, sequenced in a study of control samples from healthy donors and cancer patients. The table came from immunoSEQ multiplex PCR; TCRdb's copy has only in-frame clones and leaves some out. This table holds about 150,000 clones, 90% to 95% found once. The specimen sequenced was blood. These receptors all stem from a woman aged 40 to 50 in good health.

The gene calls are TRBV5-8 and TRBJ2-1, with 11 bases lining up with TRBD2. Germline loops: CDR1 SGHTS, CDR2 YDEGEE. J was trimmed by 7 bases and V by 4 bases; bases with no gene match: 7. The CDR3 totals 15 residues. CDR3 residues: CASSVIAGGRNEQFF. The DNA of the CDR3 is TGTGCCAGCAGCGTGATAGCGGGGGGGCGTAATGAGCAGTTCTTC.

The chain carries TRBV19 and TRBJ1-1; D not certain. The CDR3 sequence is 14 residues long. CDR1 is LNHDA and CDR2 is SQIVND in the germline V gene (reference sequence). V was cut by 1 base and J by 1 base, with 7 bases left in between. The CDR3 loop reads CASSIVGGNTEAFF. CDR3 DNA sequence: TGTGCCAGTAGTATAGTAGGAGGGAACACTGAAGCTTTCTTT.

Comments on this clone: The junction differs from germline at one of its ends, possibly a read error. This rearrangement joins TRBV29-1 to TRBJ2-1; TRBD2 matches at 8 bases. The V gene's germline CDR1 is SQVTM and CDR2 ANQGSEA. The length of the CDR3 is 14 residues. The CDR3 protein is CSVSGLVSNNEQFF. For the CDR3, the DNA is TGCAGCGTCTCGGGACTAGTCTCCAACAATGAGCAGTTCTTC.

The chain carries TRBV20-1 and TRBJ2-1, with D unresolved. Germline CDR1 and CDR2: DFQATT and SNEGSKA (reference sequence). Trimming cost V 3 bases and J 10 bases, with 13 bases left between them. This CDR3 has 12 residues. CDR3 DNA sequence: TGCAGTGCTAGTATCCCAGCGAAAGAGCAGTTCTTC. This codes for CSASIPAKEQFF.

This chain uses TRBV5-5 with TRBJ1-1; the D is unclear. V was clipped by 1 base and J by 1 base, with 11 bases between them. CDR1 is SGHKS and CDR2 is YYEKEE in the germline V gene (reference sequence). The CDR3 contains 15 residues. The CDR3 nucleotides are TGTGCCAGCAGCTTGTCGGAAGGGCGGAACACTGAAGCTTTCTTT. Protein sequence: CASSLSEGRNTEAFF.

J is TRBJ1-2 and V is TRBV14; the D is unclear. V was pared by 3 bases and J by 2 bases, with 7 bases between. Germline V gives CDR1 SGHDN, CDR2 FVKESK. This CDR3 has 13 amino acids. CDR3 protein: CASSHVQNYGYTF. DNA of the CDR3: TGTGCCAGCAGCCATGTCCAGAACTATGGCTACACCTTC. The full variable domain, its missing parts supplied by reference TRBV14 and TRBJ1-2, is EAGVTQFPSHSVIEKGQTVTLRCDPISGHDNLYWYRRVMGKEIKFLLHFVKESKQDESGMPNNRFLAERTGGTYSTLKVQPAELEDSGVYFCASSHVQNYGYTFGSGTRLTVV.

V is TRBV11-3 and J is TRBJ2-1; the D is unclear. CDR3 length: 16 residues. Deletions cut 4 bases from V and 0 bases from J, with 13 bases between. Germline V gives CDR1 SGHNT, CDR2 YENEEA. Written as DNA, the CDR3 is TGTGCCAGCAGCTCGACCACAGTGACCTCCTACAATGAGCAGTTCTTC. It encodes CASSSTTVTSYNEQFF.

This CDR3 reads CASSLRGQGRTGNTIYF. CDR3 sequence (DNA): TGTGCCAGCAGCTTGAGGGGACAGGGGAGAACTGGAAACACCATATATTTT. The chain carries TRBV5-5 and TRBJ1-3, with 10 bases matching TRBD1. The trim removed 1 base at V and 2 bases at J, leaving 6 bases unmatched. Germline lookup yields CDR1 SGHKS and CDR2 YYEKEE (reference sequence). The CDR3 covers 17 residues.

The genes are TRBV6-2 or TRBV6-3 and TRBJ2-4; TRBD1 matches at 9 bases. The CDR3 is made up of 16 amino acids. The V gene's germline CDR1 is MNHEY and CDR2 SVGEGT. Trimming at V came to 5 bases and at J to 0 bases, leaving 5 bases not matched to a gene. This CDR3 reads CASSDRGELAKNIQYF. DNA of the CDR3: TGTGCCAGCAGTGACAGGGGGGAACTAGCCAAAAACATTCAGTACTTC.